The 31 T cell receptor beta chains below were found in one sample sequenced in a study of cytomegalovirus exposure and HLA in healthy donors. The study ran its PCR with 60 Vbeta and 13 Jbeta primers. TCRdb's table, derived via immunoSEQ multiplex PCR, lists solely in-frame clones and lacks some. The table for this sample gives roughly 110,000 clones. Specimen: PBMCs. These receptors came from a man aged 30 to 39 in good health and CMV-seronegative.

The chain has TRBV19 and TRBJ1-6; D is ambiguous. The germline V gene has CDR1 LNHDA and CDR2 SQIVND (reference sequence). V lost 6 bases, J lost 6 bases, and 12 bases lay in between. This CDR3 has 14 amino acids. CDR3 sequence (DNA): TGTGCCAGTAGCCCCCGGGGTGGTAATTCACCCCTCCACTTT. Translated: CASSPRGGNSPLHF.

V usage is TRBV10-3 and J usage is TRBJ1-2; D is undetermined. The germline V gene has CDR1 ENHRY and CDR2 SYGVKD. V gave up 4 bases and J gave up 1 base, with 7 bases separating them. CDR3 length equals 13 residues. The CDR3 region is CAISAGYNYGYTF. In DNA, the CDR3 is TGTGCCATCAGTGCGGGGTATAACTATGGCTACACCTTC.

J is TRBJ1-1 and V is TRBV2; 8 bases fit TRBD1. The germline CDR1 and CDR2 sequences are SNHLY and FYNNEI. Trimming removed 6 bases from V and 5 bases from J; junction bases left unmatched: 5. This CDR3 is 13 amino acids long. CDR3: CASSGQGGTEAFF. The CDR3 DNA follows: TGTGCCAGCAGCGGACAGGGAGGGACTGAAGCTTTCTTT.

The V call is TRBV2, the J call TRBJ2-2, with a weak D call TRBD2 (6 bases). The CDR3 contains 13 residues. V was cut by 11 bases and J by 2 bases, with 12 bases left in between. From germline, CDR1 is SNHLY and CDR2 FYNNEI. The chain's CDR3 is CASPGRNTGELFF. The DNA of the CDR3 is TGTGCCTCCCCCGGGAGAAACACCGGGGAGCTGTTTTTT. Full variable domain (rest looked up from reference TRBV2 and TRBJ2-2): EPEVTQTPSHQVTQMGQEVILRCVPISNHLYFYWYRQILGQKVEFLVSFYNNEISEKSEIFDDQFSVERPDGSNFTLKIRSTKLEDSAMYFCASPGRNTGELFFGEGSRLTVL.

V is TRBV11-2 and J is TRBJ1-4; D remains ambiguous. Germline values: CDR1 SGHAT, CDR2 FQNNGV. The germline V and J ends were trimmed by 5 bases and 0 bases, with 7 bases remaining between them. This CDR3 region has 14 residues. CDR3 residues: CASSTSATNEKLFF. The CDR3 bases are TGTGCCAGCAGCACCAGTGCAACTAATGAAAAACTGTTTTTT.

The chain joins TRBV27 to TRBJ2-3; 11 nucleotides align to TRBD1. V dropped 8 bases and J dropped 3; count of bases not matched to a gene: 7. The CDR3 runs 15 residues. Germline V gene lookup returns CDR1 MNHEY and CDR2 SMNVEV (reference sequence). CDR3 in amino acids: CASAWGQGETDTQYF. CDR3 DNA sequence: TGTGCCAGCGCATGGGGACAGGGGGAGACAGATACGCAGTATTTT.

V gene TRBV30 combines with J gene TRBJ1-6; 8 bases agree with TRBD1. The germline V gene has CDR1 GTSNPN and CDR2 SVGIG (reference sequence). V shed 3 bases, J shed 9 bases, and the junction held 7 bases outside the gene matches. This CDR3 has 14 residues. CDR3 bases: TGTGCCTGGAGAAGGACAGGGATTATTTCACCCCTCCACTTT. It is translated as CAWRRTGIISPLHF. Full variable domain (remainder filled in from reference TRBV30 and TRBJ1-6): SQTIHQWPATLVQPVGSPLSLECTVEGTSNPNLYWYRQAAGRGLQLLFYSVGIGQISSEVPQNLSASRPQDRQFILSSKKLLLSDSGFYLCAWRRTGIISPLHFGNGTRLTVT.

CDR3 loop: CASGSQSGGYTF. In DNA form, the CDR3 reads TGTGCTAGTGGTTCACAATCGGGAGGCTACACCTTC. The V and J genes are TRBV12-5 and TRBJ1-2; D not certain. Germline V gene data show CDR1 as LGHNT and CDR2 as FRNRAP. The CDR3 runs 12 residues. The V gene lost 4 bases and the J gene lost 8 bases, with 11 bases spanning the gap.

With regard to this clone: The same CDR3 arises from other DNA sequences in this sample as well. This chain links TRBV7-2 with TRBJ1-1, with 7 bases aligning to TRBD1. J was trimmed by 1 base and V by 2 bases; bases with no gene match: 4. The V gene's germline CDR1 is SGHTA and CDR2 FQGNSA. The CDR3 contains 15 residues. Written as DNA, the CDR3 is TGTGCCAGCAGCTTAAGCCACAGGGGGAACACTGAAGCTTTCTTT. Translating it yields CASSLSHRGNTEAFF.

The chain recombines TRBV2 with TRBJ2-2, with 13 bases aligning to TRBD2. V lost 4 bases, J lost 6 bases, and 2 bases stayed unmatched. CDR3 length: 15 amino acids. Germline CDR1 SNHLY, CDR2 FYNNEI. The CDR3 spells CASSGTSGGPGELFF. The DNA for the CDR3 is TGTGCCAGCAGTGGGACTAGCGGGGGTCCCGGGGAGCTGTTTTTT. The entire variable domain, with the rest obtained from reference TRBV2 and TRBJ2-2, is as follows: EPEVTQTPSHQVTQMGQEVILRCVPISNHLYFYWYRQILGQKVEFLVSFYNNEISEKSEIFDDQFSVERPDGSNFTLKIRSTKLEDSAMYFCASSGTSGGPGELFFGEGSRLTVL.

The CDR3 region has the DNA TGTGCCAGCAGCTCCCAGACAGGGGCCTACGAGCAGTACTTC. Encoded protein: CASSSQTGAYEQYF. The chain links TRBV7-2 to TRBJ2-7; 8 bases fit TRBD1. V trimming: 4 bases; J trimming: 2 bases; junction bases outside the gene matches: 4. The CDR3 contains 14 residues. The germline V gene encodes CDR1 SGHTA and CDR2 FQGNSA.

The chain carries TRBV18 and TRBJ2-5, with a possible D match to TRBD2 (5 bases). Germline V gene lookup returns CDR1 KGHSH and CDR2 LQKENI. Trimming pared 3 bases from V and 0 bases from J, leaving 8 bases between. The CDR3 sequence is 14 residues long. The CDR3 nucleotides read TGTGCCAGCTCACCGACGCGGGACCAAGAGACCCAGTACTTC. It specifies CASSPTRDQETQYF.

The rearrangement links TRBV5-6 to TRBJ1-1; D gene unclear. CDR3 length equals 15 residues. In germline, CDR1 is SGHDT, CDR2 YYEEEE. Trimming pared 3 bases from V and 4 bases from J, leaving 16 bases between. This CDR3 is CASSSTVTGGTEAFF. The CDR3 DNA reads as TGTGCCAGCAGCTCTACAGTGACCGGTGGCACTGAAGCTTTCTTT.

The rearrangement joins TRBV5-4 to TRBJ2-5; TRBD1 aligns across 8 bases. This CDR3 is built from 14 residues. Per the germline V gene, CDR1 is SGHNT and CDR2 is YYREEE (reference sequence). The trim removed 3 bases at V and 5 bases at J, leaving 6 bases unmatched. The CDR3 protein is CASSSGQGLETQYF. DNA for the CDR3: TGTGCCAGCAGCTCAGGACAGGGTTTGGAGACCCAGTACTTC.

CDR3 nucleotides: TGTGCCGGCCACGGTCCGAGCCCTCAGCAGGTC. This gives the protein CAGHGPSPQQV. The V call is TRBV6-5, the J call TRBJ2-7; D not resolved. Germline CDR1 is MNHEY and CDR2 is SVGAGI. This CDR3 has 11 residues.

V usage is TRBV7-2 and J usage is TRBJ2-4, with 7 bases identical to TRBD2. The CDR3 has 15 residues. Trimming cost V 7 bases and J 3 bases; bases outside gene matches: 9. The germline V gene encodes CDR1 SGHTA and CDR2 FQGNSA. The CDR3 DNA follows: TGTGCCAGCACCCCTCTGGGGGGGGACAAAAACATTCAGTACTTC. Translation gives CASTPLGGDKNIQYF.

The gene calls are TRBV7-3 and TRBJ2-7, with a tentative D call TRBD2 (7 bases). Germline loops: CDR1 SGHTA, CDR2 FQGTGA. This CDR3 has 16 residues. The V end was cut by 1 base, the J end by 7 bases, with 20 bases between. DNA for the CDR3: TGTGCCAGCAGCTTAAGTCGGGGGGCGAGCCTTGTGGAGCAGTACTTC. Translated, it gives CASSLSRGASLVEQYF.

The rearrangement uses TRBV5-5 and TRBJ2-5, with D possibly TRBD1 on 6 matching bases. The germline V and J ends were trimmed by 0 bases and 4 bases, with 16 bases remaining between them. The V gene's germline CDR1 is SGHKS and CDR2 YYEKEE (reference sequence). The CDR3 has 16 residues. Here the CDR3 DNA reads TGTGCCAGCAGCTTGGTTCAGGGGACATGGGCAGAGACCCAGTACTTC. Translated: CASSLVQGTWAETQYF.

This sequence joins TRBV4-1 and TRBJ1-2; 7 bases agree with TRBD1. The junction had 11 bases not matched to a gene; V was cut back by 3 bases and J by 7 bases. Germline values: CDR1 MGHRA, CDR2 YSYEKL. CDR3 length: 15 residues. The CDR3 loop reads CASSHLKQGEAGYTF. The DNA of the CDR3 is TGCGCCAGCAGCCATTTAAAGCAGGGGGAGGCTGGCTACACCTTC.

The gene calls are TRBV7-8 and TRBJ2-7; maybe TRBD2 (5 bases). The CDR3 spans 15 residues. Trimming took 2 bases from V and 0 from J, leaving 11 bases between them. The V gene's germline CDR1 is SGHVS and CDR2 FQNEAQ. Here the CDR3 DNA reads TGTGCCAGCAGCTTATCGGAACGGGGCTCCTACGAGCAGTACTTC. Protein: CASSLSERGSYEQYF.

On this clone itself: Other DNA sequences of this sample code for an identical CDR3. V and J are TRBV5-1 and TRBJ1-5; 9 bases agree with TRBD1. Germline CDR1 reads SGHRS; CDR2 reads YFSETQ. The CDR3 totals 15 residues. The V and J ends lost 4 bases and 3 bases, in that order; junction bases with no gene match: 5. CDR3 nucleotides: TGCGCCAGCAGCCCGGGGACAGGGTCCAATCAGCCCCAGCATTTT. Translated: CASSPGTGSNQPQHF.

The V and J genes are TRBV5-6 and TRBJ2-2, with 14 bases identical to TRBD2. The V segment lost 0 bases and the J segment 5 bases; nucleotides outside the gene matches: 6. The CDR3 has 18 residues. Germline V gene lookup returns CDR1 SGHDT and CDR2 YYEEEE. In DNA form, the CDR3 reads TGTGCCAGCAGCTTGGGACTAGCGGGGGGGCTCCGGACCGGGGAGCTGTTTTTT. Translated, it gives CASSLGLAGGLRTGELFF. Looking up the rest from reference TRBV5-6 and TRBJ2-2 gives the full variable domain: DAGVTQSPTHLIKTRGQQVTLRCSPKSGHDTVSWYQQALGQGPQFIFQYYEEEERQRGNFPDRFSGHQFPNYSSELNVNALLLGDSALYLCASSLGLAGGLRTGELFFGEGSRLTVL.

The J gene is TRBJ2-5, the V gene TRBV27; 8 bases align to TRBD1. Germline CDR1 is MNHEY and CDR2 is SMNVEV (reference sequence). With 3 bases clipped from V and 4 bases from J, the junction kept 4 bases outside the gene matches. CDR3 size: 14 residues. DNA for the CDR3: TGTGCCAGCAGTTTGACAGGGGCGGTAGAGACCCAGTACTTC. It translates to CASSLTGAVETQYF.

CDR3 DNA sequence: TGTGCCAGCAGCGCGTCCGGGACAGGGGTGGGGACTGAAGCTTTCTTT. This translates into CASSASGTGVGTEAFF. This chain connects TRBV7-9 to TRBJ1-1, with 10 bases matching TRBD1. Germline-derived CDR1 and CDR2 are SEHNR and FQNEAQ (reference sequence). J was trimmed by 5 bases and V by 5 bases; bases with no gene match: 11. The CDR3 is 16 amino acids.

V and J are TRBV18 and TRBJ1-4; D is unclear. This CDR3 has 15 residues. Germline V gives CDR1 KGHSH, CDR2 LQKENI. With 2 bases removed from V and 5 bases from J, the gap between germline ends came to 12 bases. The CDR3 DNA follows: TGTGCCAGCTCACCATCCCGAGACTTGAATGAAAAACTGTTTTTT. Its protein is CASSPSRDLNEKLFF.

This sequence joins TRBV5-4 and TRBJ2-1, with TRBD2 matching 8 bases. Germline V CDR1 and CDR2: SGHNT, YYREEE (reference sequence). V gave up 5 bases and J gave up 9 bases; unmatched junction bases: 10. CDR3 size: 14 residues. The CDR3 DNA reads as TGTGCCAGCAGTTACCCCGGGAGGGACCGTGAGCAGTTCTTC. It encodes CASSYPGRDREQFF.

This rearrangement joins TRBV27 to TRBJ1-4, with D perhaps TRBD1 (5 bases). V gave up 2 bases and J gave up 7 bases, with 5 bases separating them. This CDR3 region has 12 residues. Per germline, CDR1 MNHEY and CDR2 SMNVEV (reference sequence). This CDR3 reads CASSLRGEKLFF. CDR3 coding DNA: TGTGCCAGCAGTTTAAGGGGTGAAAAACTGTTTTTT.

The chain joins TRBV5-4 to TRBJ2-7; TRBD2 aligns across 9 bases. V gave up 0 bases and J gave up 2 bases; unmatched junction bases: 3. CDR1 is SGHNT and CDR2 is YYREEE in the germline V gene (reference sequence). The CDR3 has 15 amino acids. Here the CDR3 DNA reads TGTGCCAGCAGCTTGGGCGGGGGGGGAACCTACGAGCAGTACTTC. Translated, it gives CASSLGGGGTYEQYF.

J is TRBJ1-6 and V is TRBV12-5; TRBD1 might be the D (6 bases). There are 16 residues in the CDR3. CDR1 is LGHNT and CDR2 is FRNRAP in the germline V gene. Deletions cut 6 bases from V and 0 bases from J, with 12 bases between. In nucleotides, the CDR3 is TGTGCTAGTGGCGGTACAGGGAGCTCCTATAATTCACCCCTCCACTTT. Translating it yields CASGGTGSSYNSPLHF.

The chain employs TRBV10-3 and TRBJ2-3; 8 bases match TRBD1. The V segment lost 7 bases and the J segment 1 base; nucleotides outside the gene matches: 4. CDR1 is ENHRY and CDR2 is SYGVKD in the germline V gene. The CDR3 covers 14 residues. CDR3 residues: CAITQDRGTDTQYF. The CDR3 DNA follows: TGTGCCATCACCCAGGACAGGGGCACAGATACGCAGTATTTT.

V and J are TRBV5-6 and TRBJ2-1, with 10 bases fitting TRBD1. CDR3 length equals 13 residues. V trimming: 3 bases; J trimming: 6 bases; junction bases outside the gene matches: 0. Germline CDR1 is SGHDT and CDR2 is YYEEEE. CDR3 bases: TGTGCCAGCAGCTGGACAGGGGGCAATGAGCAGTTCTTC. Translating gives CASSWTGGNEQFF.